These T cell receptor beta chains were read from a single sample in a study of shared clonotypes between healthy human individuals. Sequencing used immunoSEQ multiplex PCR; TCRdb keeps in-frame clones, though not all of them. The sample carries 1 million to 1.3 million clones, roughly 74% recorded once. Sequences were obtained from memory CD4+ T cells from PBMCs. The receptors were gathered from a man aged 18 to 29 in good health. Some clones in this sample may be carry-over from other donors' samples. Each CDR3 is given with its conserved first and last residue.

TRBJ2-1	TRBV5-4	CASSQGLAGGLGNEQFF
TRBJ2-2	TRBV19	CASSPLGLAKNTGELFF
TRBJ1-3	TRBV29-1	CSVEGEGSSGNTIYF
TRBJ1-2	TRBV2	CASSGQGNYGYTF
TRBJ2-5	TRBV28	CASSPRTSGSRAETQYF
TRBJ1-1	TRBV5-1	CASSFGNLNTEAFF
TRBJ1-4	TRBV6-5	CASSTGWEKLFF
TRBJ2-3	TRBV25-1	CASTSQGGTDTQYF
TRBJ2-7	TRBV28	CASRDHTPDEQYF
TRBJ1-2	TRBV7-9	CASSRDRGWDGYTF
TRBJ2-4	TRBV28	CASSLLAGGTIAKNIQYF
TRBJ2-7	TRBV5-1	CASSIAYEQYF
TRBJ2-1	TRBV5-4	CASSLASGRFNNEQFF
TRBJ2-1	TRBV11-3	CASSPSGGRLFF